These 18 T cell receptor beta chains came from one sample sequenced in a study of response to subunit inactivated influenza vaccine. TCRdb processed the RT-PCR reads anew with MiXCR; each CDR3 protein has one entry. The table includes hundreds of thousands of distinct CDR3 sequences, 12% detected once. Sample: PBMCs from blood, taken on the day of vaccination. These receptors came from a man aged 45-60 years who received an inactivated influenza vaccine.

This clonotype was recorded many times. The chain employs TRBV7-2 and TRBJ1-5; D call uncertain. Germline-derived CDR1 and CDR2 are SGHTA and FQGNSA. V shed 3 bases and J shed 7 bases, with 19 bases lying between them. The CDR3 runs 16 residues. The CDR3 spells CASSLEARGTRQPQHF. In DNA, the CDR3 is TGTGCCAGCAGCTTGGAGGCCCGGGGTACACGGCAGCCCCAGCATTTT. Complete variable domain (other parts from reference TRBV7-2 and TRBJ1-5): GAGVSQSPSNKVTEKGKDVELRCDPISGHTALYWYRQSLGQGLEFLIYFQGNSAPDKSGLPSDRFSAERTGGSVSTLTIQRTQQEDSAVYLCASSLEARGTRQPQHFGDGTRLSIL.

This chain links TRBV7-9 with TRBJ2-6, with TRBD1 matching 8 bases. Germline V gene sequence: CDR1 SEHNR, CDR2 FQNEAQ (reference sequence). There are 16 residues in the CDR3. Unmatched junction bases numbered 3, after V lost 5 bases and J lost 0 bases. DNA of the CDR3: TGTGCCAGCAGCGTCACAGGGGGCTCTGGGGCCAACGTCCTGACTTTC. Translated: CASSVTGGSGANVLTF.

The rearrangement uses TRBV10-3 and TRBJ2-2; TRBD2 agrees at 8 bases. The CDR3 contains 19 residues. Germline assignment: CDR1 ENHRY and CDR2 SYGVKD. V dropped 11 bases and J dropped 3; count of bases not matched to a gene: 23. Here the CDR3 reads CASSGIPGLVRWDTGELFF. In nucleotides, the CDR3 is TGTGCCTCCTCAGGGATTCCGGGACTAGTGAGGTGGGACACCGGGGAGCTGTTTTTT.

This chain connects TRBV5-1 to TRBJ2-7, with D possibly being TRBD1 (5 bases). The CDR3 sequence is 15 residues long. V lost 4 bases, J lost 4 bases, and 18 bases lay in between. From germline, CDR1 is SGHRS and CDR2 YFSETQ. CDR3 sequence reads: CASSPDPGRSYEQYF. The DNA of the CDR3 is TGCGCCAGCAGCCCCGACCCAGGGCGGAGTTACGAGCAGTACTTC.

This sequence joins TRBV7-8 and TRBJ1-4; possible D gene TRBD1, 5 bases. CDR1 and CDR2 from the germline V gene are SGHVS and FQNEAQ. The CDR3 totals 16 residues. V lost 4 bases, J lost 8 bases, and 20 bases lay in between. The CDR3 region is CASSSTNVGLGEKLFF. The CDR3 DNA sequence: TGTGCCAGCAGCTCCACCAACGTGGGGCTCGGAGAAAAACTGTTTTTT.

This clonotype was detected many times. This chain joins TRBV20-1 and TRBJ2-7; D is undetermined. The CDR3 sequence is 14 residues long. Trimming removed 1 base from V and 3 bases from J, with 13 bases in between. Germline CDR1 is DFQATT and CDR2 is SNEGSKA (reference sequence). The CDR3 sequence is CSARVGQAHYEQYF. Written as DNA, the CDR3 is TGCAGTGCTAGAGTAGGCCAGGCGCACTACGAGCAGTACTTC.

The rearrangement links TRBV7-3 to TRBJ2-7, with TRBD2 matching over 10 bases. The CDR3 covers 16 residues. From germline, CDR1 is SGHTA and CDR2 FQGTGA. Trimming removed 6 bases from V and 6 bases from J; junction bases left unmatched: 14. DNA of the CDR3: TGTGCCAGCAGTTCCTCAAGGCTAGCGGGAGTGGGCGAGCAGTACTTC. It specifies CASSSSRLAGVGEQYF.

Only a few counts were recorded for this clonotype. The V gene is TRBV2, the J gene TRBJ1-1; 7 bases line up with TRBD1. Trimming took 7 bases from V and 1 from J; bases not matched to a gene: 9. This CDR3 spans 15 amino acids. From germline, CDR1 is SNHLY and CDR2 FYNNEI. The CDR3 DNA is TGTGCCAGCAAGAGGGGGCTGTTAGGGAACACTGAAGCTTTCTTT. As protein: CASKRGLLGNTEAFF.

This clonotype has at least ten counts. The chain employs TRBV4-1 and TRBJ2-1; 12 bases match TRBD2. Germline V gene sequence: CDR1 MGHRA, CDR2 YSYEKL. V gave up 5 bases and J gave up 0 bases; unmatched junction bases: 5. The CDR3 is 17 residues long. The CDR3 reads CASSGTSGFSSYNEQFF. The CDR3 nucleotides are TGCGCCAGCAGCGGGACTAGCGGGTTCAGCTCCTACAATGAGCAGTTCTTC.

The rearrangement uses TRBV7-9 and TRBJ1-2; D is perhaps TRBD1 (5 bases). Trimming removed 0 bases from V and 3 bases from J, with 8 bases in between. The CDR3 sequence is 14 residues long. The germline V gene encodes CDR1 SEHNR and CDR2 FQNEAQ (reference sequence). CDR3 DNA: TGTGCCAGCAGCTTAGCGGGGGTGGACTATGGCTACACCTTC. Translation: CASSLAGVDYGYTF.

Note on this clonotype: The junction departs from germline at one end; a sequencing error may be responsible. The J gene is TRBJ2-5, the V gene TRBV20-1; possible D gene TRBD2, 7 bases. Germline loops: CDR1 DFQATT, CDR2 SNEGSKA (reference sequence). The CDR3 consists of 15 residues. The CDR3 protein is CSARDRTRGAETQYF. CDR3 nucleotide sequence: TGCAGTGCCAGAGATCGGACTAGGGGGGCAGAGACCCAGTACTTC.

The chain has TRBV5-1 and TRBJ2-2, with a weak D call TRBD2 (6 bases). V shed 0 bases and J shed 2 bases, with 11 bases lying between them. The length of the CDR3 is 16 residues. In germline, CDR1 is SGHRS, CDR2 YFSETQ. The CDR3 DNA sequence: TGCGCCAGCAGCTTGGGAACAGGACTAAACACCGGGGAGCTGTTTTTT. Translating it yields CASSLGTGLNTGELFF.

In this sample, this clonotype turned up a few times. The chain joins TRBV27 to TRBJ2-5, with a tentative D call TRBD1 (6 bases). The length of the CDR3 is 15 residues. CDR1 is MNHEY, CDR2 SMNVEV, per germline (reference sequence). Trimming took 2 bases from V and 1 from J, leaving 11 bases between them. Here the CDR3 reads CASSLQGHLQETQYF. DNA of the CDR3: TGTGCCAGCAGTTTACAGGGACATCTCCAAGAGACCCAGTACTTC.

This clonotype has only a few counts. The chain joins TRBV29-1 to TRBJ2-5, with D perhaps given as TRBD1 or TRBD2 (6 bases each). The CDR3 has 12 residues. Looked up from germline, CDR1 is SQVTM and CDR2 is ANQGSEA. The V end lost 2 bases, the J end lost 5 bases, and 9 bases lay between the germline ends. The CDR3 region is CSVERGQETQYF. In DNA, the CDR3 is TGCAGCGTTGAACGGGGGCAGGAGACCCAGTACTTC.

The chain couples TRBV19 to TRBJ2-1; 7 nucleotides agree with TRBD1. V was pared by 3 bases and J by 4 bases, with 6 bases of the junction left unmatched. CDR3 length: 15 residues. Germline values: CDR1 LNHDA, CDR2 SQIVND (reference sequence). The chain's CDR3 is CASSIEGAGYNEQFF. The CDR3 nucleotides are TGTGCCAGTAGTATCGAGGGGGCCGGATACAATGAGCAGTTCTTC.

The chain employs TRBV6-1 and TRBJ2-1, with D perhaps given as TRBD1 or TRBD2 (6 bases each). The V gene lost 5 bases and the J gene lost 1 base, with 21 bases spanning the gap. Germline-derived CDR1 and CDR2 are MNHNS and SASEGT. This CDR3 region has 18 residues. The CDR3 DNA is TGTGCCAGCAGTCGTTCGACTAGGCGAAGGGGGTCCTACAATGAGCAGTTCTTC. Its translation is CASSRSTRRRGSYNEQFF.

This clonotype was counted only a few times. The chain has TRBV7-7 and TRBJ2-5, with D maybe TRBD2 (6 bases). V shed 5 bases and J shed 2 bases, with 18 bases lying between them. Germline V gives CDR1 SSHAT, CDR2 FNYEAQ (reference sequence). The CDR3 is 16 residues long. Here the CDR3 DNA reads TGTGCCAGCAGCCCCCGGGTAGCGGCGAAGCAAGAGACCCAGTACTTC. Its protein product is CASSPRVAAKQETQYF.

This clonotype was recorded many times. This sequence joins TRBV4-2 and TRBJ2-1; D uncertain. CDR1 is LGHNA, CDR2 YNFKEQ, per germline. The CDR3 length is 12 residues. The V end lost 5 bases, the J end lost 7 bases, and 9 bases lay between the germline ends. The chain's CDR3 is CASSATGNEQFF. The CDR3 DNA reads TGTGCCAGCAGCGCCACCGGGAATGAGCAGTTCTTC.